This note documents a single T cell receptor (beta chain) sequence. Produced via immunoSEQ multiplex PCR; TCRdb's table is partial and in-frame only. The sample carries approximately 65,000 clones, around 94% recorded once. These data come from a study of PD-1 blockade in classical Hodgkin lymphoma. The sample's time point: cycle 4 day 1 (C4D1), after five to seven weeks of nivolumab. Every one of the patients relapsed after autologous stem cell transplantation (brentuximab vedotin exposure was variable). Under best response, outcomes were complete response, partial response or progressive disease. The sample in question was peripheral blood mononuclear cells (PBMCs), obtained before the fourth cycle of nivolumab. This sequence originates from a human donor with classical Hodgkin lymphoma.

CDR3 region: CASSLGQPQHF. CDR3 DNA: TGTGCCAGCAGTTTGGGTCAGCCCCAGCATTTT. J is TRBJ1-5 and V is TRBV27; D is unclear. The CDR3 is made up of 11 amino acids. Germline V gives CDR1 MNHEY, CDR2 SMNVEV (reference sequence). V lost 3 bases, J lost 6 bases, and 3 bases lay in between.